The rows below give T cell receptor beta chains drawn from one sample of a study of spatial heterogeneity in lung cancer. TCRdb reprocessed the 5' RACE reads with MiXCR, giving one entry per CDR3 protein. Among approximately 38,000 distinct CDR3 sequences listed, roughly 6% were seen once. This sample comprised PBMCs, obtained at surgery. Source of these receptors: a male donor with early-stage non-small cell lung cancer. CDR3s include the opening cysteine and the closing phenylalanine or tryptophan. Fields, in order: V gene, J gene, D gene, clone size, CDR3 DNA, CDR3 protein. A D gene is named only where the DNA matches it firmly. Expanded clones get a size class; other rows say once, few or many, or leave the size out.

>TRBV5-1|TRBJ2-6|TRBD1|few
TGCGCCAGCAGCTTCTCACAGGGGGCCACTGGGGCCAACGTCCTGACTTTC
CASSFSQGATGANVLTF
>TRBV29-1|TRBJ1-2|NA|many
TGCAGCTTCTGGTCGGATGGCTACACCTTC
CSFWSDGYTF
>TRBV2|TRBJ2-2|NA|many
TGTGCCAACAAACAGGGAGGGGACACCGGGGAGCTGTTTTTT
CANKQGGDTGELFF
>TRBV5-1|TRBJ1-2|NA|few
TGCGCCAGCAGCTGGGCAGGCTATGGCTACACCTTC
CASSWAGYGYTF
>TRBV29-1|TRBJ1-5|NA|many
TGCAGCGTTGGGGCAGGGACGGGCAATCAGCCCCAGCATTTT
CSVGAGTGNQPQHF
>TRBV20-1|TRBJ1-6|NA|medium-sized
TGCAGTGCGCCTAAGATAAACCTAAAGAATTCACCCCTCCACTTT
CSAPKINLKNSPLHF
>TRBV24-1|TRBJ2-1|NA|many
TGTGCCACCAGTGATGATTGGCGCCATGAGCAGTTCTTC
CATSDDWRHEQFF
>TRBV6-7|TRBJ1-1|NA|NA
TGTGCCACTAACAGGGTTTTGGGGATGAACACTGAAGCTTTCTTT
CATNRVLGMNTEAFF
>TRBV2|TRBJ1-5|NA|many
TGTGCCAGCAGTGAAGAAGGGGCCGGTCAGCCCCAGCATTTT
CASSEEGAGQPQHF
>TRBV3-1|TRBJ2-1|TRBD1|NA
TGTGCCAGCAGCCAACGCCAGACCGGGACAGTTTCCTACAATGAGCAGTTCTTC
CASSQRQTGTVSYNEQFF
>TRBV6-1|TRBJ2-2|NA|NA
TGTGCCAGCAAGATCCAGGGGATAACCGGGGAGCTGTTTTTT
CASKIQGITGELFF
>TRBV3-1|TRBJ2-7|TRBD2|many
TGTGCCAGCAGCCATGCGGGGGGCCCCGAAAGACAGTACTTC
CASSHAGGPERQYF
>TRBV3-1|TRBJ2-2|NA|NA
TGTGCCAGCAGCCAGACAGGGACTATGACCGGGGAGCTGTTTTTT
CASSQTGTMTGELFF
>TRBV29-1|TRBJ2-2|TRBD1|many
TGCAGCGTTAGGACAGGGCCCACCGGGGAGCTGTTTTTT
CSVRTGPTGELFF
>TRBV29-1|TRBJ1-1|TRBD1|many
TGCAGCGTTACCCCCCCGACAGGGGGCTTTGAAGCTTTCTTT
CSVTPPTGGFEAFF
>TRBV29-1|TRBJ1-5|TRBD1|many
TGCAGCGTTGTCGAACAGGGGGCGTCGAGCAATCAGCCCCAGCATTTT
CSVVEQGASSNQPQHF
>TRBV18|TRBJ1-5|NA|many
TGTGCCAGCTCACCATCTACAGGAGTGGATAAGCCCCAGCATTTT
CASSPSTGVDKPQHF
>TRBV7-2|TRBJ2-3|NA|many
TGTGCCAGCAGCCCACCGGGTGTGGGGGGAGATACGCAGTATTTT
CASSPPGVGGDTQYF
>TRBV29-1|TRBJ1-3|NA|many
TGCAGCGCTCGGGACCGCTGGGGTGGAAACACCATATATTTT
CSARDRWGGNTIYF
>TRBV20-1|TRBJ2-7|NA|NA
TGCAGTGCTAGACGGGACCGCCTCTGGGAGCAGTACTTC
CSARRDRLWEQYF
>TRBV19|TRBJ1-2|NA|many
TGTGCCAGTATTGGAGGGCCGGACTATGGCTACACCTTC
CASIGGPDYGYTF
>TRBV19|TRBJ1-5|TRBD1|NA
TGTGCCAGTAGTATAGCAGAAGGGACAGTCAATCAGCCCCAGCATTTT
CASSIAEGTVNQPQHF